The rows below give T cell receptor beta chains drawn from one sample of a study of T-cell memory formation after mild COVID-19. TCRdb independently ran MiXCR on the 5' RACE reads; one entry per CDR3 protein. The sample holds around 300,000 distinct CDR3 sequences, roughly 21% seen once. The sequencing sample was made of PBMCs or a T cell subset sorted from them (not recorded which). The receptors come from a young man who had mild COVID-19 (a few samples of this study predate the infection). Cell type and time point are not known. CDR3s include the opening cysteine and the closing phenylalanine or tryptophan. A D gene is named only where the DNA matches it firmly. Rows give clone size only sometimes, using once, few, many, or a class for an expanded clone.

TRBV6-2/TRBV6-3	NA	TRBD2	TRBJ2-5	CASNGLAGETQYF	TGTGCCAGCAACGGGCTAGCGGGTGAGACCCAGTACTTC
TRBV25-1	few	TRBD2	TRBJ2-1	CASSELGLAGGLGYNEQFF	TGTGCCAGCAGTGAATTGGGGCTAGCGGGGGGGCTCGGCTACAATGAGCAGTTCTTC
TRBV4-1	few	TRBD2	TRBJ2-1	CASSQEPSGNNEQFF	TGCGCCAGCAGCCAAGAGCCCAGCGGGAACAATGAGCAGTTCTTC
TRBV5-1	NA	NA	TRBJ1-2	CASSPRQDLYGYTF	TGCGCCAGCAGCCCGCGGCAGGATCTCTATGGCTACACCTTC
TRBV25-1	few	NA	TRBJ2-5	CASSELVRETQYF	TGTGCCAGCAGTGAATTGGTGCGTGAGACCCAGTACTTC
TRBV29-1	NA	NA	TRBJ2-1	CSVEDLEAYNEQFF	TGCAGCGTTGAAGATCTGGAAGCTTACAATGAGCAGTTCTTC
TRBV6-5	NA	TRBD1	TRBJ1-2	CASSYTGGSGYTF	TGTGCCAGCAGTTACACAGGGGGCTCTGGCTACACCTTC
TRBV3-1	few	TRBD2	TRBJ2-1	CASSQGIAGEHYNEQFF	TGTGCCAGCAGCCAAGGAATTGCGGGGGAGCACTACAATGAGCAGTTCTTC
TRBV7-2	many	TRBD2	TRBJ2-7	CASSPLLAGGGSYF	TGTGCCAGCAGCCCACTACTAGCGGGGGGCGGATCGTACTTC
TRBV28	NA	NA	TRBJ1-2	CASSLFREGRDYGYTF	TGTGCCAGCAGTTTATTTAGGGAAGGGAGAGACTATGGCTACACCTTC
TRBV5-6	few	TRBD1	TRBJ1-1	CASSFGQGLDRAFF	TGTGCCAGCAGCTTTGGACAGGGGCTGGACCGAGCTTTCTTT
TRBV6-5	NA	NA	TRBJ2-3	CASTGGTTDTQYF	TGTGCCAGCACCGGGGGCACCACAGATACGCAGTATTTT
TRBV6-6	many	NA	TRBJ2-3	CASSTGDTQYF	TGTGCCAGCAGTACCGGAGATACGCAGTATTTT
TRBV10-3	few	NA	TRBJ2-3	CAISGGISDTQYF	TGTGCCATCAGTGGTGGGATTTCGGATACGCAGTATTTT
TRBV5-4	NA	TRBD2	TRBJ2-7	CASSYGLAGGYEQYF	TGTGCCAGCAGCTACGGACTAGCGGGGGGGTACGAGCAGTACTTC
TRBV12-3/TRBV12-4	few	NA	TRBJ2-7	CASSFGTSYEQYF	TGTGCCAGCAGTTTCGGCACTTCCTACGAGCAGTACTTC
TRBV4-3	few	TRBD1	TRBJ2-7	CASSPRTGSSYEQYF	TGCGCCAGCAGCCCACGGACAGGGAGCTCCTACGAGCAGTACTTC
TRBV10-3	NA	NA	TRBJ1-1	CAISAKGETEAFF	TGTGCCATCAGTGCTAAAGGGGAAACTGAAGCTTTCTTT
TRBV18	few	TRBD1	TRBJ2-7	CASSRSTGGDYEQYF	TGTGCCAGCTCACGCTCGACAGGGGGCGATTACGAGCAGTACTTC
TRBV11-1	NA	TRBD1	TRBJ1-2	CASSPRQGAHGYTF	TGTGCCAGCAGCCCTAGACAGGGGGCGCATGGCTACACCTTC
TRBV29-1	NA	NA	TRBJ1-1	CSVEAAGRGNTEAFF	TGCAGCGTTGAGGCTGCTGGGAGGGGGAACACTGAAGCTTTCTTT
TRBV24-1	few	NA	TRBJ2-1	CATSMAVYNEQFF	TGTGCCACCTCCATGGCAGTTTACAATGAGCAGTTCTTC
TRBV28	NA	NA	TRBJ1-5	CASSLLYQPQHF	TGTGCCAGCAGTTTACTTTATCAGCCCCAGCATTTT
TRBV10-2	few	TRBD1	TRBJ1-5	CAGGTGNQPQHF	TGCGCCGGAGGGACAGGGAATCAGCCCCAGCATTTT
TRBV7-2	few	NA	TRBJ2-7	CASSLWGDSSYEQYF	TGTGCCAGCAGCTTATGGGGGGACAGTTCCTACGAGCAGTACTTC
TRBV10-1	many	NA	TRBJ2-3	CASSGETGDTQYF	TGCGCCAGCAGTGGGGAGACGGGAGATACGCAGTATTTT
TRBV4-2	few	TRBD1	TRBJ2-5	CASSQGQGEETQYF	TGTGCCAGCAGCCAGGGACAGGGTGAAGAGACCCAGTACTTC
TRBV10-3	NA	TRBD1	TRBJ2-1	CAITRTGADEQFF	TGTGCCATCACCAGGACAGGGGCCGATGAGCAGTTCTTC
TRBV4-3	NA	NA	TRBJ1-2	CASSQSPLWGSNYGYTF	TGCGCCAGCAGCCAATCCCCCCTGTGGGGATCGAACTATGGCTACACCTTC
TRBV7-9	NA	NA	TRBJ2-7	CASSETGGYEQYF	TGTGCCAGCAGCGAAACCGGTGGGTACGAGCAGTACTTC
TRBV7-2	NA	TRBD1	TRBJ2-3	CASSRQGADTQYF	TGTGCCAGCAGCCGACAGGGGGCAGATACGCAGTATTTT
TRBV6-6	few	NA	TRBJ2-3	CASRNRDLDTQYF	TGTGCCAGCAGGAACCGGGACCTCGATACGCAGTATTTT
TRBV7-2	few	NA	TRBJ2-2	CASSLGQTGFNANTGELFF	TGTGCCAGCAGCTTAGGACAGACGGGGTTCAACGCGAACACCGGGGAGCTGTTTTTT
TRBV20-1	NA	NA	TRBJ1-1	CSARDPERGVSEAFF	TGCAGTGCTAGAGATCCGGAAAGGGGAGTTTCTGAAGCTTTCTTT
TRBV6-2/TRBV6-3	few	NA	TRBJ1-5	CASSRSHVPEYSNQPQHF	TGTGCCAGCAGCCGAAGTCACGTACCGGAATATAGCAATCAGCCCCAGCATTTT
TRBV4-3	NA	TRBD1	TRBJ1-4	CASSQDLPGGAGGWAEKLFF	TGCGCCAGCAGCCAAGACCTCCCGGGGGGCGCAGGGGGATGGGCTGAAAAACTGTTTTTT
TRBV10-3	few	TRBD2	TRBJ2-5	CAISQGGSSRGETQYF	TGTGCCATCTCTCAGGGCGGGAGCAGTCGTGGAGAGACCCAGTACTTC
TRBV10-1	few	TRBD1	TRBJ2-4	CANRVPDRGPAKNIQYF	TGCGCCAACCGAGTCCCCGACAGGGGGCCAGCCAAAAACATTCAGTACTTC
TRBV2	NA	NA	TRBJ2-2	CASTPQISNTGELFF	TGTGCCAGCACTCCCCAAATCTCGAACACCGGGGAGCTGTTTTTT
TRBV20-1	NA	NA	TRBJ1-5	CSAFGSDNQPQHF	TGCAGCGCCTTTGGGTCCGACAATCAGCCCCAGCATTTT
TRBV7-7	few	NA	TRBJ2-1	CASSFGPEVSSYNEQFF	TGTGCCAGCAGCTTCGGCCCGGAGGTGAGCTCCTACAATGAGCAGTTCTTC
TRBV7-9	few	TRBD2	TRBJ2-3	CASSFTTSGNTDTQYF	TGTGCCAGCAGCTTTACGACTAGCGGAAACACAGATACGCAGTATTTT
TRBV15	few	NA	TRBJ1-2	CATSRGTEKGYTF	TGTGCCACCAGCAGAGGGACAGAGAAGGGCTACACCTTC
TRBV11-2	NA	NA	TRBJ2-4	CASSPAYRGAKNIQYF	TGTGCCAGCAGCCCGGCGTACCGTGGGGCCAAAAACATTCAGTACTTC